Listed below are T cell receptor beta chains from one sample, sequenced in a study of blood T cells in healthy people across ages. TCRdb used MiXCR to reprocess the 5' RACE reads, holding one entry per CDR3 protein. The table lists 1.5 million to 2 million distinct CDR3 sequences, about two fifths of them singletons. Material for sequencing was blood. The receptors were sampled from a human donor in good health. Each CDR3 is given with its conserved first and last residue. A D gene is named only where the DNA matches it firmly. Size tells how often a clone was seen (once, few, many) or the class of an expanded clone, and some rows leave it out.

CDR3 length: 16
J gene: TRBJ1-2
clone size: -
D gene: TRBD1
V gene: TRBV20-1
CDR3 DNA: TGCAGTGCTAGCAGGGACAGCCGCGAAAACCCCTATGGCTACACCTTC
CDR3 protein: CSASRDSRENPYGYTF

CDR3 length: 17
J gene: TRBJ2-1
clone size: -
D gene: -
V gene: TRBV18
CDR3 DNA: TGTGCCAGCTCACCCATATCCGACTCCTCCCAACGGTCTGTGCAGTTCTTC
CDR3 protein: CASSPISDSSQRSVQFF

CDR3 length: 11
J gene: TRBJ2-7
clone size: many
D gene: -
V gene: TRBV6-5
CDR3 DNA: TGTGCCAGCAGTACCGGAAGCGAGCAGTACTTC
CDR3 protein: CASSTGSEQYF

CDR3 length: 20
J gene: TRBJ1-1
clone size: few
D gene: TRBD1
V gene: TRBV6-5
CDR3 DNA: TGTGCCAGCAGTTACCGGGGAAGGACGGCAAGGACAGGGAGGCTCACTGAAGCTTTCTTT
CDR3 protein: CASSYRGRTARTGRLTEAFF

CDR3 length: 16
J gene: TRBJ2-1
clone size: -
D gene: TRBD1
V gene: TRBV5-1
CDR3 DNA: TGCGCCAGCAGCTTGGTTAGGACAGGGGTGTACAATGAGCAGTTCTTC
CDR3 protein: CASSLVRTGVYNEQFF

CDR3 length: 16
J gene: TRBJ1-1
clone size: few
D gene: -
V gene: TRBV7-9
CDR3 DNA: TGTGCCAGCAGCTTAAACTGGGCAGAGGGAAGTACTGAAGCTTTCTTT
CDR3 protein: CASSLNWAEGSTEAFF

CDR3 length: 15
J gene: TRBJ2-7
clone size: few
D gene: -
V gene: TRBV5-5
CDR3 DNA: TGTGCCAGCAGCCACGTGGAGGGTGGAATCTACGAGCAGTACTTC
CDR3 protein: CASSHVEGGIYEQYF

CDR3 length: 16
J gene: TRBJ2-3
clone size: few
D gene: -
V gene: TRBV5-5
CDR3 DNA: TGTGCCAGCAGCTTGGCCCCGGCCCTGAGCACAGATACGCAGTATTTT
CDR3 protein: CASSLAPALSTDTQYF

CDR3 length: 14
J gene: TRBJ2-7
clone size: few
D gene: -
V gene: TRBV3-1
CDR3 DNA: TGTGCCAGCAGCCAAGGGGGATCTGGAACCGAGCAGTACTTC
CDR3 protein: CASSQGGSGTEQYF

CDR3 length: 15
J gene: TRBJ2-1
clone size: -
D gene: TRBD1
V gene: TRBV20-1
CDR3 DNA: TGCAGTGCTAGAGAGTGGGGACAGGGCAACAATGAGCAGTTCTTC
CDR3 protein: CSAREWGQGNNEQFF

CDR3 length: 15
J gene: TRBJ2-5
clone size: -
D gene: -
V gene: TRBV29-1
CDR3 DNA: TGCAGCGTTGTTGAAGGACCCGTGTGCCAAGAGACCCAGTACTTC
CDR3 protein: CSVVEGPVCQETQYF

CDR3 length: 12
J gene: TRBJ2-7
clone size: many
D gene: -
V gene: TRBV5-1
CDR3 DNA: TGTGCCAGCAGTTTAGTGGGATCCGAGCAGTACTTC
CDR3 protein: CASSLVGSEQYF

CDR3 length: 14
J gene: TRBJ1-1
clone size: -
D gene: -
V gene: TRBV6-5
CDR3 DNA: TGTGCCAGCAGTAGGGCTCAGTTAAACACTGAAGCTTTCTTT
CDR3 protein: CASSRAQLNTEAFF

CDR3 length: 16
J gene: TRBJ2-1
clone size: -
D gene: TRBD1
V gene: TRBV5-4
CDR3 DNA: TGTGCCAGCAGCTTAGGACAGGGTATTATCAACAATGAGCAGTTCTTC
CDR3 protein: CASSLGQGIINNEQFF

CDR3 length: 14
J gene: TRBJ1-1
clone size: few
D gene: -
V gene: TRBV7-3
CDR3 DNA: TGTGCCAGCAGCCGCTTAGGGGGGAACACTGAAGCTTTCTTT
CDR3 protein: CASSRLGGNTEAFF

CDR3 length: 16
J gene: TRBJ1-5
clone size: -
D gene: TRBD1
V gene: TRBV27
CDR3 DNA: TGTGCCAGCAGTCCGGACAGGTATTATAGCAATCAGCCCCAGCATTTT
CDR3 protein: CASSPDRYYSNQPQHF

CDR3 length: 12
J gene: TRBJ2-7
clone size: few
D gene: -
V gene: TRBV12-3/TRBV12-4
CDR3 DNA: TGTGCCAGCAGCGAGGGTCTAGACGAGCAGTACTTC
CDR3 protein: CASSEGLDEQYF

CDR3 length: 14
J gene: TRBJ2-7
clone size: -
D gene: -
V gene: TRBV6-2/TRBV6-3
CDR3 DNA: TGTGCCAGCAGTTACCTCCAAGGGAACCACGAGCAGTACTTC
CDR3 protein: CASSYLQGNHEQYF

CDR3 length: 15
J gene: TRBJ2-7
clone size: -
D gene: TRBD1
V gene: TRBV6-2/TRBV6-3
CDR3 DNA: TGTGCCAGCAGTTTCCCTGGGACAGCCTACGGCGAGCAGTACTTC
CDR3 protein: CASSFPGTAYGEQYF

CDR3 length: 13
J gene: TRBJ1-5
clone size: few
D gene: -
V gene: TRBV6-1
CDR3 DNA: TGTGCCAGCAAGGGGGGGATTGATCAGCCCCAGCATTTT
CDR3 protein: CASKGGIDQPQHF

CDR3 length: 15
J gene: TRBJ1-2
clone size: -
D gene: -
V gene: TRBV10-3
CDR3 DNA: TGTGCCATCCATAAAAGTCGAACCCTCGGGGATGGCTACACCTTC
CDR3 protein: CAIHKSRTLGDGYTF

CDR3 length: 13
J gene: TRBJ1-6
clone size: -
D gene: -
V gene: TRBV11-2
CDR3 DNA: TGTGCCAGCAGCTTCGATGCAAGGTCACCCCTCCACTTT
CDR3 protein: CASSFDARSPLHF

CDR3 length: 14
J gene: TRBJ1-2
clone size: few
D gene: TRBD1
V gene: TRBV7-9
CDR3 DNA: TGTGCCAGCAGCTTTCCTGGACAGGGCTATGGCTACACCTTC
CDR3 protein: CASSFPGQGYGYTF

CDR3 length: 13
J gene: TRBJ2-7
clone size: few
D gene: TRBD1
V gene: TRBV27
CDR3 DNA: TGTGCCAGCAGTTTGACAGGGGTTAACGAGCAGTACTTC
CDR3 protein: CASSLTGVNEQYF

CDR3 length: 15
J gene: TRBJ1-1
clone size: -
D gene: -
V gene: TRBV18
CDR3 DNA: TGTGCCAGCTCAGCACAGGGTATATTGGACACTGAAGCTTTCTTT
CDR3 protein: CASSAQGILDTEAFF

CDR3 length: 17
J gene: TRBJ2-2
clone size: -
D gene: -
V gene: TRBV5-1
CDR3 DNA: TGCGCCAGCAGCTTATCGATACGGCAGGTCCGCACCGGGGAGCTGTTTTTT
CDR3 protein: CASSLSIRQVRTGELFF

CDR3 length: 15
J gene: TRBJ2-5
clone size: few
D gene: -
V gene: TRBV7-9
CDR3 DNA: TGTGCCAGCAGCTTAGTGGGAGCAAGAAGGGAGACCCAGTACTTC
CDR3 protein: CASSLVGARRETQYF

CDR3 length: 15
J gene: TRBJ2-5
clone size: -
D gene: TRBD1
V gene: TRBV3-1
CDR3 DNA: TGTGCCAGCAGCCAAGAATCGGGACAGGGCCAGACCCAGTACTTC
CDR3 protein: CASSQESGQGQTQYF

CDR3 length: 13
J gene: TRBJ2-1
clone size: few
D gene: -
V gene: TRBV6-5
CDR3 DNA: TGTGCCAGCAGCCCAAGGATTTACAATGAGCAGTTCTTC
CDR3 protein: CASSPRIYNEQFF

CDR3 length: 17
J gene: TRBJ2-5
clone size: -
D gene: TRBD2
V gene: TRBV6-2/TRBV6-3
CDR3 DNA: TGTGCCAGCAGTTACTTAGGGACTATCCGGGGCCAAGAGACCCAGTACTTC
CDR3 protein: CASSYLGTIRGQETQYF

CDR3 length: 15
J gene: TRBJ2-4
clone size: -
D gene: -
V gene: TRBV12-5
CDR3 DNA: TGTGCTAGTGGTCCCCCAGGGCAGGGTGAAAACATTCAGTACTTC
CDR3 protein: CASGPPGQGENIQYF

CDR3 length: 13
J gene: TRBJ1-2
clone size: few
D gene: TRBD1
V gene: TRBV29-1
CDR3 DNA: TGCAGCGTTGCTCCGACAGGGGCCTATGGCTACACCTTC
CDR3 protein: CSVAPTGAYGYTF

CDR3 length: 14
J gene: TRBJ1-4
clone size: few
D gene: -
V gene: TRBV6-5
CDR3 DNA: TGTGCCAGCAGGAGGACGTCTCCCCTTGAAAAACTGTTTTTT
CDR3 protein: CASRRTSPLEKLFF

CDR3 length: 12
J gene: TRBJ2-2
clone size: -
D gene: -
V gene: TRBV29-1
CDR3 DNA: TGCAGCGTTGCCAGGGCGGCCGGGGAGCTGTTTTTT
CDR3 protein: CSVARAAGELFF

CDR3 length: 14
J gene: TRBJ1-1
clone size: -
D gene: -
V gene: TRBV20-1
CDR3 DNA: TGCAGTGCTAGAGTCCTCCTAAGCGGGACTGAAGCTTTCTTT
CDR3 protein: CSARVLLSGTEAFF

CDR3 length: 15
J gene: TRBJ2-2
clone size: -
D gene: -
V gene: TRBV7-2
CDR3 DNA: TGTGCCAGCAGCTTAGTAGGTGGGGGCACCGGGGAGCTGTTTTTT
CDR3 protein: CASSLVGGGTGELFF

CDR3 length: 18
J gene: TRBJ2-7
clone size: -
D gene: TRBD1
V gene: TRBV28
CDR3 DNA: TGTGCCAGCATCAATTCTGGACCGGGACAGGGTGTAGCCTACGAGCAGTACTTC
CDR3 protein: CASINSGPGQGVAYEQYF

CDR3 length: 14
J gene: TRBJ1-6
clone size: -
D gene: TRBD1
V gene: TRBV20-1
CDR3 DNA: TGCAGTGCTAGAATGACAGGGGTAAATTCGCCCCTCCACTTT
CDR3 protein: CSARMTGVNSPLHF

CDR3 length: 15
J gene: TRBJ1-5
clone size: many
D gene: TRBD1
V gene: TRBV7-9
CDR3 DNA: TGTGCCAGCAGCTTGGGGACAGGGGTGGATCAGCCCCAGCATTTT
CDR3 protein: CASSLGTGVDQPQHF

CDR3 length: 15
J gene: TRBJ1-1
clone size: -
D gene: -
V gene: TRBV10-3
CDR3 DNA: TGTGCCATCACCGAGCAGGAGGGGCTTGGCACTGAAGCTTTCTTT
CDR3 protein: CAITEQEGLGTEAFF

CDR3 length: 11
J gene: TRBJ1-2
clone size: -
D gene: -
V gene: TRBV6-5
CDR3 DNA: TGTGCCAGCACTAGGGGGGCCGGCTACACCTTC
CDR3 protein: CASTRGAGYTF

CDR3 length: 15
J gene: TRBJ2-2
clone size: once
D gene: -
V gene: TRBV3-1
CDR3 DNA: TGTGCCAGCAGCCAGCGCGGCCGCCAAACCGGGGAGCTGTTTTTT
CDR3 protein: CASSQRGRQTGELFF

CDR3 length: 16
J gene: TRBJ1-6
clone size: few
D gene: TRBD1
V gene: TRBV6-2/TRBV6-3
CDR3 DNA: TGTGCCAGCAGTTCCAGGGACAGGGGTTATAATTCACCCCTCCACTTT
CDR3 protein: CASSSRDRGYNSPLHF

CDR3 length: 14
J gene: TRBJ1-1
clone size: -
D gene: -
V gene: TRBV14
CDR3 DNA: TGTGCCAGCAGCCTTCAGGCTGCAGGTACTGAAGCTTTCTTT
CDR3 protein: CASSLQAAGTEAFF

CDR3 length: 15
J gene: TRBJ1-5
clone size: -
D gene: TRBD1
V gene: TRBV29-1
CDR3 DNA: TGCAGCGTTGATGCCGGACAGGGTAGCAATCAGCCCCAGCATTTT
CDR3 protein: CSVDAGQGSNQPQHF

CDR3 length: 15
J gene: TRBJ1-1
clone size: -
D gene: -
V gene: TRBV9
CDR3 DNA: TGTGCCAGCAGCGGTAGGGGGACTGCGAACACTGAAGCTTTCTTT
CDR3 protein: CASSGRGTANTEAFF